The 11 T cell receptor beta chains reported below all come from one sample, sequenced in a study of OX40 agonist ivuxolimab in advanced cancers. Library preparation was by the immunoSEQ multiplex PCR assay. TCRdb's version of the immuneACCESS table is confined to in-frame rearrangements and falls short of the full clone set. An unresolved V gene accounts for under half of the shortfall where checked; the remainder is of unknown origin. This sample gives about 40,000 clones in total; more than 70% of them show up just once. The ten largest clones represent under 15% of the sample. This specimen consisted of CD4+ or CD8+ T cells sorted from blood, obtained in a trial of the OX40 agonist ivuxolimab. The receptors were gathered from an adult with an advanced solid tumor such as melanoma, head and neck, liver or kidney cancer.

The chain links TRBV19 to TRBJ2-3; no reliable D call. The CDR3 covers 11 residues. Germline V gene lookup returns CDR1 LNHDA and CDR2 SQIVND (reference sequence). Trimming cost V 7 bases and J 4 bases, with 6 bases left between them. CDR3: CASIAADTQYF. CDR3 DNA: TGTGCCAGTATCGCGGCAGATACGCAGTATTTT.

CDR3 DNA: TGTGCCACCAGCAGAGATCCGAATAGCGGGGCTATGCTAGATACGCAGTATTTT. Residues: CATSRDPNSGAMLDTQYF. The gene calls are TRBV15 and TRBJ2-3; 8 bases align to TRBD2. Germline loops: CDR1 LNHNV, CDR2 YYDKDF (reference sequence). V dropped 0 bases and J dropped 5; count of bases not matched to a gene: 13. The CDR3 loop spans 18 amino acids.

The chain joins TRBV11-3 to TRBJ2-5; no clear D. The V end lost 1 base, the J end lost 2 bases, and 11 bases lay between the germline ends. The CDR3 totals 15 residues. Germline V gene data show CDR1 as SGHNT and CDR2 as YENEEA. CDR3: CASSLGRTEQETQYF. The CDR3 DNA is TGTGCCAGCAGCTTAGGGCGGACGGAGCAAGAGACCCAGTACTTC.

This chain links TRBV7-2 with TRBJ2-3; D ambiguous. Germline V gene data show CDR1 as SGHTA and CDR2 as FQGNSA. Deletions cut 8 bases from V and 4 bases from J, with 16 bases between. The CDR3 sequence is 14 residues long. CDR3 amino acids: CASASISPADTQYF. The CDR3 DNA reads TGTGCCAGCGCCTCGATTTCTCCCGCAGATACGCAGTATTTT.

The chain uses TRBV23-1 and TRBJ2-7; TRBD2 aligns across 8 bases. TRBV23-1 is identified as an open reading frame with a role that is uncertain. The CDR3 covers 18 residues. J gave up 1 base and V 6 bases, and 17 bases lay outside the gene matches. CDR3 nucleotide sequence: TGCGCCAGCAGCGGCGCCGGGGGGGCTGCTACCTGTTCCTACGAGCAGTACTTC. Translation gives CASSGAGGAATCSYEQYF.

The V gene is TRBV28, the J gene TRBJ2-7; D perhaps matches TRBD2 (6 bases). In germline, CDR1 is MDHEN, CDR2 SYDVKM. CDR3 length: 17 residues. Trimming cost V 3 bases and J 2 bases, with 20 bases left between them. The CDR3 nucleotides are TGTGCCAGCAGTTTCTCCCCCGGACTACCGGGGGCCTACGAGCAGTACTTC. Its translation is CASSFSPGLPGAYEQYF.

V is TRBV5-1 and J is TRBJ1-5; D is undetermined. CDR1 and CDR2 from the germline V gene are SGHRS and YFSETQ. The V and J ends lost 0 bases and 5 bases respectively, with 9 bases between them. The CDR3 runs 14 residues. The CDR3 bases are TGCGCCAGCAGCTTGGATGGATCTTATCAGCCCCAGCATTTT. It translates to CASSLDGSYQPQHF.

The chain employs TRBV5-5 and TRBJ2-3; D is unclear. The CDR3 is made up of 18 amino acids. Germline assignment: CDR1 SGHKS and CDR2 YYEKEE (reference sequence). Trimming cost V 2 bases and J 0 bases, with 19 bases left between them. The CDR3 protein is CASSFTRVYGKSTDTQYF. The CDR3, as DNA: TGTGCCAGCAGCTTCACTCGGGTGTATGGCAAGAGCACAGATACGCAGTATTTT. Variable domain in full (rest from reference TRBV5-5 and TRBJ2-3): DAGVTQSPTHLIKTRGQQVTLRCSPISGHKSVSWYQQVLGQGPQFIFQYYEKEERGRGNFPDRFSARQFPNYSSELNVNALLLGDSALYLCASSFTRVYGKSTDTQYFGPGTRLTVL.

This chain links TRBV19 with TRBJ2-7; weak D call: TRBD2 (6 bases). This CDR3 contains 14 residues. Between the trimmed V and J ends, which lost 3 bases and 3 bases, there was a span of 12 bases. Per germline, CDR1 LNHDA and CDR2 SQIVND (reference sequence). This CDR3 reads CASSINSGGYEQYF. CDR3 sequence (DNA): TGTGCCAGTAGTATTAATAGCGGAGGCTACGAGCAGTACTTC.

The chain has TRBV28 and TRBJ1-5; no clear D gene. This CDR3 is 14 amino acids long. The germline V and J ends were trimmed by 4 bases and 4 bases, with 11 bases remaining between them. Germline assignment: CDR1 MDHEN and CDR2 SYDVKM. This chain's CDR3 is CASSWIAVNQPQHF. The DNA of the CDR3 is TGTGCCAGCAGTTGGATTGCGGTTAATCAGCCCCAGCATTTT.

This sequence joins TRBV27 and TRBJ1-2; 9 nucleotides line up with TRBD1. The CDR3 runs to 16 residues. Trimming took 5 bases from V and 4 from J; bases not matched to a gene: 11. Germline values: CDR1 MNHEY, CDR2 SMNVEV (reference sequence). CDR3 in amino acids: CASSQGGTGYRYGYTF. The DNA of the CDR3 is TGTGCCAGCAGTCAAGGCGGGACAGGGTATCGCTATGGCTACACCTTC.